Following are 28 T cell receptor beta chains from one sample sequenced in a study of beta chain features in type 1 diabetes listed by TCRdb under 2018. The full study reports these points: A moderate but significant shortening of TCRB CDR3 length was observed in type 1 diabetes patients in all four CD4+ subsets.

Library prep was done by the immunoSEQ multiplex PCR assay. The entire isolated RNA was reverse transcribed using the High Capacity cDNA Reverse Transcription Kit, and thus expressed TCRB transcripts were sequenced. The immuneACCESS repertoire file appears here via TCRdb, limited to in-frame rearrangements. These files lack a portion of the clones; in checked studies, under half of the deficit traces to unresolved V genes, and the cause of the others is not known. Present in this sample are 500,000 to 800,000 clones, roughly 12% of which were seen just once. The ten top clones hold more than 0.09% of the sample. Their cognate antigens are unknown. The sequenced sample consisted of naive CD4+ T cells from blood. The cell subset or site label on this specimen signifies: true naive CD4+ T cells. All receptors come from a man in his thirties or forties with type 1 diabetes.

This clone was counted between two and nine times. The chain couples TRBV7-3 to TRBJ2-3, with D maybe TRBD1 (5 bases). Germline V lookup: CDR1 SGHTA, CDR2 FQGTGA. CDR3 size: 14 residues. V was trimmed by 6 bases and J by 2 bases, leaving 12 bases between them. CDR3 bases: TGTGCCAGCAGATTCGGACATTCCACAGATACGCAGTATTTT. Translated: CASRFGHSTDTQYF. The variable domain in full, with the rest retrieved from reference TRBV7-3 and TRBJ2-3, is GAGVSQTPSNKVTEKGKYVELRCDPISGHTALYWYRQSLGQGPEFLIYFQGTGAADDSGLPNDRFFAVRPEGSVSTLKIQRTERGDSAVYLCASRFGHSTDTQYFGPGTRLTVL.

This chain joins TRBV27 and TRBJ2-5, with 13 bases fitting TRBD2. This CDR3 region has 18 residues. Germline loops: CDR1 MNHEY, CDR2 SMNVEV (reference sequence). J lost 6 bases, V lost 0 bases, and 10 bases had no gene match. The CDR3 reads CASSLSPPLAGGVKTQYF. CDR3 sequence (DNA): TGTGCCAGCAGTTTATCCCCCCCACTAGCGGGGGGGGTTAAGACCCAGTACTTC.

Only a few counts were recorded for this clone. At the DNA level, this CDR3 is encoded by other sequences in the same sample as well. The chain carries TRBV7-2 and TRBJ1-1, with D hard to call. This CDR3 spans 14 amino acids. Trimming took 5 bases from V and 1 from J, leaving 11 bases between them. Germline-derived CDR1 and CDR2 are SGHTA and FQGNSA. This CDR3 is CASSPGPGNTEAFF. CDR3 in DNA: TGTGCCAGCAGCCCTGGCCCTGGGAACACTGAAGCTTTCTTT.

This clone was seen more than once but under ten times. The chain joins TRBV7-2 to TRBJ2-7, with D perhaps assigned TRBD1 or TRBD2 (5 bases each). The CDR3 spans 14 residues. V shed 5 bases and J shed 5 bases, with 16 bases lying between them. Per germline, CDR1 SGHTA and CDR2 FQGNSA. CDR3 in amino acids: CASSQGPIGNEQYF. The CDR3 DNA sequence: TGTGCCAGCAGCCAGGGACCGATTGGGAACGAGCAGTACTTC.

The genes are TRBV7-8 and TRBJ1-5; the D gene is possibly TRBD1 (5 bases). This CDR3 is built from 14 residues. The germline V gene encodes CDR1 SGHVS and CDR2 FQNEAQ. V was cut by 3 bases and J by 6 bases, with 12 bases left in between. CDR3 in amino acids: CASSLGGNTQPQHF. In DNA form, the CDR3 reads TGTGCCAGCAGCTTGGGGGGGAACACTCAGCCCCAGCATTTT.

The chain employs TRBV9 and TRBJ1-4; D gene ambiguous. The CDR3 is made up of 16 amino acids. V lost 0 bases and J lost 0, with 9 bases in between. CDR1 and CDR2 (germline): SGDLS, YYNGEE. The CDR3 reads CASSVAPSSTNEKLFF. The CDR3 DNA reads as TGTGCCAGCAGCGTAGCCCCCAGTTCAACTAATGAAAAACTGTTTTTT. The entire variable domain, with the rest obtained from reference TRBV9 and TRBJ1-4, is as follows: DSGVTQTPKHLITATGQRVTLRCSPRSGDLSVYWYQQSLDQGLQFLIQYYNGEERAKGNILERFSAQQFPDLHSELNLSSLELGDSALYFCASSVAPSSTNEKLFFGSGTQLSVL.

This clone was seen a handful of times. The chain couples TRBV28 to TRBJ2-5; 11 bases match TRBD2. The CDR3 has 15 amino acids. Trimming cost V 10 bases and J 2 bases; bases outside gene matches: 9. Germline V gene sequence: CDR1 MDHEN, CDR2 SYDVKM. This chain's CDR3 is CATHSSGGSQETQYF. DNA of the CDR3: TGTGCCACACATTCTAGCGGGGGGAGTCAAGAGACCCAGTACTTC.

CDR3: CASSHRDEQFF. In DNA, the CDR3 is TGTGCCAGCAGCCACAGGGACGAGCAGTTCTTC. This rearrangement joins TRBV7-6 to TRBJ2-1; D perhaps matches TRBD1 (6 bases). Germline V gene lookup returns CDR1 SGHVS and CDR2 FNYEAQ. The V and J ends lost 5 bases and 10 bases respectively, with 9 bases between them. This CDR3 comprises 11 residues.

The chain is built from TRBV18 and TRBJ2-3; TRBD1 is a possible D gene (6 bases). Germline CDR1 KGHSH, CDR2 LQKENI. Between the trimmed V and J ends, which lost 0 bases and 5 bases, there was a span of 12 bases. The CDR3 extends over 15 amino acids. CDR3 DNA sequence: TGTGCCAGCTCACCACCAGGGGGTACTGGAGATACGCAGTATTTT. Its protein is CASSPPGGTGDTQYF.

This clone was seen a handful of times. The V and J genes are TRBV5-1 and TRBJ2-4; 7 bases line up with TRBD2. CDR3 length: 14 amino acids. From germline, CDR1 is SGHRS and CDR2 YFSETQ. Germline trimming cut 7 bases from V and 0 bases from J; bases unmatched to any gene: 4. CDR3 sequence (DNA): TGCGCCAGCGGGGAGGGCATAGCCAAAAACATTCAGTACTTC. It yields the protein CASGEGIAKNIQYF.

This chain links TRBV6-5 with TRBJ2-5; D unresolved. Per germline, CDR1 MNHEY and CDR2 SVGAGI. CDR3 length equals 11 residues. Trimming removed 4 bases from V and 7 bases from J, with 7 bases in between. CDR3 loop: CASSSRRTQYF. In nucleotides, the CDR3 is TGTGCCAGCAGTTCTCGCCGGACCCAGTACTTC.

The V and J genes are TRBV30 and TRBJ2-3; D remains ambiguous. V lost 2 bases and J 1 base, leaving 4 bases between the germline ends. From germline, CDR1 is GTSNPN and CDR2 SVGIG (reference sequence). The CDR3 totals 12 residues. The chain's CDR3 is CAWSMGTDTQYF. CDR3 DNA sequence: TGTGCCTGGAGTATGGGCACAGATACGCAGTATTTT.

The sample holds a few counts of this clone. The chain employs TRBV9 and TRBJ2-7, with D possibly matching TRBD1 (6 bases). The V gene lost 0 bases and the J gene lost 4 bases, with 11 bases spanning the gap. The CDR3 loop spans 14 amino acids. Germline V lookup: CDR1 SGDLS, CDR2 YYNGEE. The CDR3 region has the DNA TGTGCCAGCAGCGTAGAGGGACACTCGTACGAGCAGTACTTC. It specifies CASSVEGHSYEQYF.

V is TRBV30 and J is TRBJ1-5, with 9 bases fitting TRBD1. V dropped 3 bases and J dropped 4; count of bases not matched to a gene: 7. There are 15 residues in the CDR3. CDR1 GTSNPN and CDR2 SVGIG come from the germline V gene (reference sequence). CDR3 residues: CAWRKATGGNQPQHF. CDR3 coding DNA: TGTGCCTGGAGAAAGGCGACAGGGGGAAATCAGCCCCAGCATTTT.

CDR3 coding DNA: TGTGCCAGCTCTCCAACGGCCTCCTATGGCTACACCTTC. This encodes CASSPTASYGYTF. The chain employs TRBV18 and TRBJ1-2; D not certain. The germline V gene encodes CDR1 KGHSH and CDR2 LQKENI. The CDR3 length is 13 residues. V lost 6 bases and J lost 4, with 12 bases in between.

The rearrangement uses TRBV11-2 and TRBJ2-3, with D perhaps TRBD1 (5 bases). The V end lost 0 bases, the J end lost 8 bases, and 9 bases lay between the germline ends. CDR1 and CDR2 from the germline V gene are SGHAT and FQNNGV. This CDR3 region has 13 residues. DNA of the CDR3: TGTGCCAGCAGCTTAGAGTGGCAGGGTACGCAGTATTTT. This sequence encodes CASSLEWQGTQYF. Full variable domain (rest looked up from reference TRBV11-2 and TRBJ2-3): EAGVAQSPRYKIIEKRQSVAFWCNPISGHATLYWYQQILGQGPKLLIQFQNNGVVDDSQLPKDRFSAERLKGVDSTLKIQPAKLEDSAVYLCASSLEWQGTQYFGPGTRLTVL.

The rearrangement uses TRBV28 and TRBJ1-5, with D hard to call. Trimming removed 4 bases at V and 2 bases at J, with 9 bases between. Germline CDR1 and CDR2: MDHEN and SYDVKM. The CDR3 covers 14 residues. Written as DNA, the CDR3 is TGTGCCAGCAGTTCTTACGACGGCAATCAGCCCCAGCATTTT. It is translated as CASSSYDGNQPQHF.

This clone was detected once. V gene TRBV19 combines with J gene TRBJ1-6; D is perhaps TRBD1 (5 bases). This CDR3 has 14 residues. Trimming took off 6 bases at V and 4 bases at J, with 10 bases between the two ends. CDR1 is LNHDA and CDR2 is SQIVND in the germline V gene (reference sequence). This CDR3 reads CASSRDQYNSPLHF. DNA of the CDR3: TGTGCCAGTAGCAGGGACCAGTATAATTCACCCCTCCACTTT.

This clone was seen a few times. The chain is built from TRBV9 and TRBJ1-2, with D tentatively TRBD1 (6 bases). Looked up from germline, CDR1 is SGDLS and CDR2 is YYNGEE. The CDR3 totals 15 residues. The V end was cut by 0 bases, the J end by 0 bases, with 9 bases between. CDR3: CASSVDRVPNYGYTF. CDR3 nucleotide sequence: TGTGCCAGCAGCGTAGACAGGGTACCTAACTATGGCTACACCTTC.

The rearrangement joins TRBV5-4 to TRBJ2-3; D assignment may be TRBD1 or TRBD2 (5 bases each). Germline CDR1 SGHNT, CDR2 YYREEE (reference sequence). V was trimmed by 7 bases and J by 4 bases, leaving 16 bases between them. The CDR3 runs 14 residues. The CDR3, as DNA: TGTGCCAGCTACAGACGTGAGGGACCAGATACGCAGTATTTT. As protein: CASYRREGPDTQYF.

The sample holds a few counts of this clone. The CDR3 coding sequence is TGTGCCAGCAGCTTAGGGACAGGCCGGGTAACCCAGTACTTC. Its translation: CASSLGTGRVTQYF. This sequence joins TRBV7-9 and TRBJ2-5; 7 nucleotides match TRBD1. The CDR3 has 14 residues. J was trimmed by 8 bases and V by 1 base; bases with no gene match: 7. Germline CDR1 and CDR2: SEHNR and FQNEAQ (reference sequence).

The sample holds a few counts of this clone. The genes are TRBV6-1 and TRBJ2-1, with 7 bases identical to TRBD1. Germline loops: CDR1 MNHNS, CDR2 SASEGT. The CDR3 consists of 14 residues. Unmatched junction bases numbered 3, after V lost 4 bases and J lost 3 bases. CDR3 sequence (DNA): TGTGCCAGCAGTGTCCGGGACAGCTACAATGAGCAGTTCTTC. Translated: CASSVRDSYNEQFF.

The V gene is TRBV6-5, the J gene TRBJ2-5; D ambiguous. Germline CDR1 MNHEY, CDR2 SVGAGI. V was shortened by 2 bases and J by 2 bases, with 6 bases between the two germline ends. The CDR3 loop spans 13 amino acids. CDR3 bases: TGTGCCAGCAGTTACGGCTTTCAAGAGACCCAGTACTTC. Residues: CASSYGFQETQYF.

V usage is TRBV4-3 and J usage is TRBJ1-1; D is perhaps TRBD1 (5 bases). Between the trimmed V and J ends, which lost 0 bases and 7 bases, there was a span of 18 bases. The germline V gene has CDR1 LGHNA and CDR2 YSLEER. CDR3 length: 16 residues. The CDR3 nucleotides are TGCGCCAGCAGCCAAGATTGGGAGCGGGACGGCGGTGAAGCTTTCTTT. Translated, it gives CASSQDWERDGGEAFF.

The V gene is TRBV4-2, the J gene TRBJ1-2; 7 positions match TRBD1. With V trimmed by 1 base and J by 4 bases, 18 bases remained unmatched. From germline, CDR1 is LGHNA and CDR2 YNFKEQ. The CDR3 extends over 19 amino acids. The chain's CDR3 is CASSQVSPPSTGDTYGYTF. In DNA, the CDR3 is TGTGCCAGCAGCCAAGTGTCTCCACCTAGTACAGGGGACACCTATGGCTACACCTTC.

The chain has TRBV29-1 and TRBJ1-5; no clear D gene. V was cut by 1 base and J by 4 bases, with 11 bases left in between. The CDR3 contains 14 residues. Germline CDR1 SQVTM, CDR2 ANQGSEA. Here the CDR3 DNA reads TGCAGCGTTGAAGGGTCCAACCCAAATCAGCCCCAGCATTTT. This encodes CSVEGSNPNQPQHF.

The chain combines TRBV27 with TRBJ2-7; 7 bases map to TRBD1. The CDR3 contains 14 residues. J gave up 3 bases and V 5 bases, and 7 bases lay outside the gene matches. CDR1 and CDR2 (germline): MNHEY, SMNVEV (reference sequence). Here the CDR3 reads CASSRAGGNYEQYF. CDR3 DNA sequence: TGTGCCAGCAGTCGGGCAGGGGGTAACTACGAGCAGTACTTC.

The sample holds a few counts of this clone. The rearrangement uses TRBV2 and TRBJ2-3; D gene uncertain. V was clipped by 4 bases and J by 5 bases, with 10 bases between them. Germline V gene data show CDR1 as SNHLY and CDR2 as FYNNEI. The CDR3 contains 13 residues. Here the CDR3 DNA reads TGTGCCAGCAGTGTCCAGATTCGAGATACGCAGTATTTT. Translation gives CASSVQIRDTQYF.